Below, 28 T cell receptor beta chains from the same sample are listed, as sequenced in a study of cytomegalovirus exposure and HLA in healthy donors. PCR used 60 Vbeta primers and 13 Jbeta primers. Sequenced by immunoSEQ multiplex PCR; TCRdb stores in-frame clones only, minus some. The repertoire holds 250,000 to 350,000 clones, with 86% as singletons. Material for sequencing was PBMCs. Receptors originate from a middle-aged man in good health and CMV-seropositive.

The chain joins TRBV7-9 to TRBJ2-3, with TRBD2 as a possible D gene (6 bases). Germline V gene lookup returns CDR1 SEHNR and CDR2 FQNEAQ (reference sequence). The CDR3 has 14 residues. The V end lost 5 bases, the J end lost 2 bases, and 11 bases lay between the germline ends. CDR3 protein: CASSTGLYTDTQYF. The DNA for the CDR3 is TGTGCCAGCAGCACGGGACTTTACACAGATACGCAGTATTTT.

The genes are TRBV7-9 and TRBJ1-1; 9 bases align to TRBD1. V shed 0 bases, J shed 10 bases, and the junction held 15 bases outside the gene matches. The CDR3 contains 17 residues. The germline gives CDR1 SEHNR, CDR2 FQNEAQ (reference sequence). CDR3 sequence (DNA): TGTGCCAGCAGCTTAGCGAGGGTCCGGGACAGGGATTTCGCAGCTTTCTTT. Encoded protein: CASSLARVRDRDFAAFF. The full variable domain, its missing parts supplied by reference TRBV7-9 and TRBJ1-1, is DTGVSQNPRHKITKRGQNVTFRCDPISEHNRLYWYRQTLGQGPEFLTYFQNEAQLEKSRLLSDRFSAERPKGSFSTLEIQRTEQGDSAMYLCASSLARVRDRDFAAFFGQGTRLTVV.

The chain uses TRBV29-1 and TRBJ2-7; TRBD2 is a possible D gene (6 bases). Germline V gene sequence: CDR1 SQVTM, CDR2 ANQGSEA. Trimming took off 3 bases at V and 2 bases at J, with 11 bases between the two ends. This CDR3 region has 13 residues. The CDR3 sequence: CSVEAGSPYEQYF. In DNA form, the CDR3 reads TGCAGCGTTGAGGCGGGATCCCCCTACGAGCAGTACTTC.

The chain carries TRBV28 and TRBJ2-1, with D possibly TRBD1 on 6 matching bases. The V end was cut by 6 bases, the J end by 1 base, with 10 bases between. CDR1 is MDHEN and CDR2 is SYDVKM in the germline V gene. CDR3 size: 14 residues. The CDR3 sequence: CASRPDRSYNEQFF. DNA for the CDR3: TGTGCCAGCAGGCCCGACAGGTCCTACAATGAGCAGTTCTTC.

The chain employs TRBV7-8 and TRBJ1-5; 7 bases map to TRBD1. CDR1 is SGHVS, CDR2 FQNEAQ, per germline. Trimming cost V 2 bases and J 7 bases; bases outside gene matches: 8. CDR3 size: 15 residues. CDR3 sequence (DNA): TGTGCCAGCAGCTTAAGCACAGGGGCTGGGCAGCCCCAGCATTTT. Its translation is CASSLSTGAGQPQHF.

For the CDR3, the DNA is TGCAGCGTCGTCTCCCTAGCGCCTGGGGAGCAGTACTTC. It codes for CSVVSLAPGEQYF. The rearrangement uses TRBV29-1 and TRBJ2-7; tentatively, D is TRBD2 (6 bases). CDR1 is SQVTM and CDR2 is ANQGSEA in the germline V gene. This CDR3 spans 13 amino acids. V was cut by 6 bases and J by 7 bases, with 19 bases left in between.

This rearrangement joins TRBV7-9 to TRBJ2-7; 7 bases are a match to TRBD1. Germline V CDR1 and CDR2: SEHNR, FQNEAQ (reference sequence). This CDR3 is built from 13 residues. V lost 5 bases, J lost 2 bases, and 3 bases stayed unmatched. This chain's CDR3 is CASSPTGTYEQYF. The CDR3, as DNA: TGTGCCAGCAGCCCGACAGGGACCTACGAGCAGTACTTC.

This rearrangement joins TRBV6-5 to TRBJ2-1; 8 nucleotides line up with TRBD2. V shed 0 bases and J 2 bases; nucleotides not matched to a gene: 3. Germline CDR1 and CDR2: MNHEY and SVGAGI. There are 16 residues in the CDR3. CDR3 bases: TGTGCCAGCAGTTACTCGAGCGGGAGTACCTACAATGAGCAGTTCTTC. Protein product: CASSYSSGSTYNEQFF.

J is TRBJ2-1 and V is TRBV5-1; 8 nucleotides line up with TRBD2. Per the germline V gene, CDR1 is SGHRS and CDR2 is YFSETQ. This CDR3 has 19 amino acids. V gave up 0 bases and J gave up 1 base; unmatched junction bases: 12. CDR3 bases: TGCGCCAGCAGCTTGGCGAGTGCGGGAGGCTTGGGGTCCTACAATGAGCAGTTCTTC. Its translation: CASSLASAGGLGSYNEQFF.

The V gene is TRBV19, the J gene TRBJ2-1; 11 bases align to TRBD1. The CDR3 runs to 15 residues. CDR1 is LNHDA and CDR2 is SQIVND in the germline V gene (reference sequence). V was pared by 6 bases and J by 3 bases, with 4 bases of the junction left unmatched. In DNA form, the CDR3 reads TGTGCCAGTAGCCAGGACAGGGGGCTCTACAATGAGCAGTTCTTC. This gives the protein CASSQDRGLYNEQFF.

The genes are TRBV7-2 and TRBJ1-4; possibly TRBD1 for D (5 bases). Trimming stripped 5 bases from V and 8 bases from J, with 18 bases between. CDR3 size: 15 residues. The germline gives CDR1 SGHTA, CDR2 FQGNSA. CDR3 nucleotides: TGTGCCAGCAGCGCCATGCAGGGCTACTCCGAAAAACTGTTTTTT. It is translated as CASSAMQGYSEKLFF. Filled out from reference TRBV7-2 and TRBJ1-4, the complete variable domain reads GAGVSQSPSNKVTEKGKDVELRCDPISGHTALYWYRQSLGQGLEFLIYFQGNSAPDKSGLPSDRFSAERTGGSVSTLTIQRTQQEDSAVYLCASSAMQGYSEKLFFGSGTQLSVL.

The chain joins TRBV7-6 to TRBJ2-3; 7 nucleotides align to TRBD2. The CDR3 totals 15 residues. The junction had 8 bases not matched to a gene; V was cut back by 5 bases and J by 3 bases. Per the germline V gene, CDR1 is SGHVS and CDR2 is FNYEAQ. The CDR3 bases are TGTGCCAGCAGCCCACGGGGACTACAGACAGATACGCAGTATTTT. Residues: CASSPRGLQTDTQYF. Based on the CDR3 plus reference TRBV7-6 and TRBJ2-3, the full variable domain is GAGVSQSPRYKVTKRGQDVALRCDPISGHVSLYWYRQALGQGPEFLTYFNYEAQQDKSGLPNDRFSAERPEGSISTLTIQRTEQRDSAMYRCASSPRGLQTDTQYFGPGTRLTVL.

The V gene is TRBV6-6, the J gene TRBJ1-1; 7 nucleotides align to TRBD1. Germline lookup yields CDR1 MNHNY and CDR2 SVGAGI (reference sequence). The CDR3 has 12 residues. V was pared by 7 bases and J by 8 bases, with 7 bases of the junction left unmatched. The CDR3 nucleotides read TGTGCCAGCACTCCGGGACAGCTAGAAGCTTTCTTT. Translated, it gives CASTPGQLEAFF.

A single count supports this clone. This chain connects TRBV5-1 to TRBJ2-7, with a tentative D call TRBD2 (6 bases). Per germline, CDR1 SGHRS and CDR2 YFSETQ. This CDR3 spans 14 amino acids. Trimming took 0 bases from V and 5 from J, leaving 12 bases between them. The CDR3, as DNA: TGCGCCAGCAGCTTGGCCAGCTGGGGGGACGAGCAGTACTTC. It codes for CASSLASWGDEQYF.

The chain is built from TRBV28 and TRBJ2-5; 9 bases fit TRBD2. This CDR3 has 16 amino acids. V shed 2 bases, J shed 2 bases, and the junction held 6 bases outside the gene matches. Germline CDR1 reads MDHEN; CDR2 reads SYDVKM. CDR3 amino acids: CASSLRLAVAQETQYF. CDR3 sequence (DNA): TGTGCCAGCAGTTTAAGACTAGCGGTAGCTCAAGAGACCCAGTACTTC.

The CDR3 region has the DNA TGCGCCAGCAGCAGGGACAAAAGCTCCTACGAGCAGTACTTC. Its translation is CASSRDKSSYEQYF. The rearrangement joins TRBV4-3 to TRBJ2-7; D is perhaps TRBD1 (6 bases). There are 14 residues in the CDR3. Looked up from germline, CDR1 is LGHNA and CDR2 is YSLEER. V gave up 5 bases and J gave up 0 bases, with 11 bases separating them.

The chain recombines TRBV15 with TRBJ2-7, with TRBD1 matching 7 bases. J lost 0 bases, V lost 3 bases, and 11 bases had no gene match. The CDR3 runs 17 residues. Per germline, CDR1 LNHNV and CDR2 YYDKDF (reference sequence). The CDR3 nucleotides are TGTGCCACCAGCAGGACCCCACAGGGGCCTCGCTCCTACGAGCAGTACTTC. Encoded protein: CATSRTPQGPRSYEQYF. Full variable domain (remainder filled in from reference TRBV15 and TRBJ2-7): DAMVIQNPRYQVTQFGKPVTLSCSQTLNHNVMYWYQQKSSQAPKLLFHYYDKDFNNEADTPDNFQSRRPNTSFCFLDIRSPGLGDTAMYLCATSRTPQGPRSYEQYFGPGTRLTVT.

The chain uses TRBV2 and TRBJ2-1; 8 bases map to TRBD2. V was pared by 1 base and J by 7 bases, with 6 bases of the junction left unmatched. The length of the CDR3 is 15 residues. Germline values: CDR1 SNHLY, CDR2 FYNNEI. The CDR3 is CASSEEGLGKNEQFF. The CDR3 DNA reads TGTGCCAGCAGTGAAGAGGGACTAGGCAAGAATGAGCAGTTCTTC. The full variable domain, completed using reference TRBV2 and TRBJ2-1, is EPEVTQTPSHQVTQMGQEVILRCVPISNHLYFYWYRQILGQKVEFLVSFYNNEISEKSEIFDDQFSVERPDGSNFTLKIRSTKLEDSAMYFCASSEEGLGKNEQFFGPGTRLTVL.

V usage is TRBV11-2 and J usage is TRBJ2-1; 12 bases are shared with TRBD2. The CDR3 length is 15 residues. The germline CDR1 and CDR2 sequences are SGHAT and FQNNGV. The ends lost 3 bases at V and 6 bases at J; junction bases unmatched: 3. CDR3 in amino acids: CASSLTSGSLNEQFF. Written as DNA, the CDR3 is TGTGCCAGCAGCTTGACTAGCGGGAGCCTCAATGAGCAGTTCTTC.

The CDR3 protein is CASSVGGQGPYEQYF. The CDR3 nucleotides read TGTGCCAGCAGCGTAGGGGGACAGGGGCCCTACGAGCAGTACTTC. The J gene is TRBJ2-5, the V gene TRBV9; TRBD1 agrees at 10 bases. The DNA end favors TRBJ2-7, so the J call may be wrong. The CDR3 has 15 amino acids. The germline V gene has CDR1 SGDLS and CDR2 YYNGEE.

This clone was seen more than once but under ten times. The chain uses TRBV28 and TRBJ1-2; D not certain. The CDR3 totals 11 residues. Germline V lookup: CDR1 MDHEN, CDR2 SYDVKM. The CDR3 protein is CGARANYGYTF. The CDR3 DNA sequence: TGTGGCGCTCGGGCTAACTATGGCTACACCTTC.

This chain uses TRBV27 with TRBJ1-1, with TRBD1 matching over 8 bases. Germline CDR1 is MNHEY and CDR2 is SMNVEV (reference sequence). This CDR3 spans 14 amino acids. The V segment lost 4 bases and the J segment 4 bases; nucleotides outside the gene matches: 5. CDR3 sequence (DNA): TGTGCCAGCAGTTCCGCCGACAGGGGCACTGAAGCTTTCTTT. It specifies CASSSADRGTEAFF.

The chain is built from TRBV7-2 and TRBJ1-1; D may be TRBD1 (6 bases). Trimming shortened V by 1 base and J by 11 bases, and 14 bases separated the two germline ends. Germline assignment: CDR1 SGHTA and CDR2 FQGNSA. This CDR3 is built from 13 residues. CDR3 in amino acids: CASSLVTGQGAFF. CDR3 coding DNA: TGTGCCAGCAGCTTAGTTACAGGGCAGGGGGCTTTCTTT.

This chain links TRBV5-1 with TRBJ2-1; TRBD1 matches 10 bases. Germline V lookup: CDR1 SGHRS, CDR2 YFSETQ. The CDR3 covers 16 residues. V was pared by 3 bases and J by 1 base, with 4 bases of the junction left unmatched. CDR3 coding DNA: TGCGCCAGCAGCTCGACAGGGGGCACATCCTACAATGAGCAGTTCTTC. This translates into CASSSTGGTSYNEQFF.

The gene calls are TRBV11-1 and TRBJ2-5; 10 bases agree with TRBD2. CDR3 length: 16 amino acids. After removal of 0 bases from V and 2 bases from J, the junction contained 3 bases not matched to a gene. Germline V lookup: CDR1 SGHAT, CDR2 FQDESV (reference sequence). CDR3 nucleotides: TGTGCCAGCAGCTTAGCGCCTAGCGGGAGACAAGAGACCCAGTACTTC. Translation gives CASSLAPSGRQETQYF.

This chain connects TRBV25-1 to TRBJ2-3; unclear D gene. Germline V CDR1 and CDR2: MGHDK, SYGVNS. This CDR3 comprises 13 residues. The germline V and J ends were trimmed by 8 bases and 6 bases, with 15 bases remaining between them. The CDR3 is CASLRHDQDTQYF. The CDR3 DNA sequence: TGTGCCAGCTTGAGACACGATCAGGATACGCAGTATTTT.

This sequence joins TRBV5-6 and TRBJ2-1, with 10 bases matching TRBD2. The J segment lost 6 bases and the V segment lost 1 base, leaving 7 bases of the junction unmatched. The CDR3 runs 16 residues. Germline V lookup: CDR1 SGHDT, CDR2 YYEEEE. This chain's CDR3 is CASSLLPSGSVNEQFF. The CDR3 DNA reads TGTGCCAGCAGCTTGCTCCCTAGCGGGAGCGTCAATGAGCAGTTCTTC.

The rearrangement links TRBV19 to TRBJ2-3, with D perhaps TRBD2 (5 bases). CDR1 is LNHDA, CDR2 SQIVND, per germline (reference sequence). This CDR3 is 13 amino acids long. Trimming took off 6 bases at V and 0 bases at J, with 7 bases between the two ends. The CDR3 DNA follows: TGTGCCAGTAGCGGCGGGAGCACAGATACGCAGTATTTT. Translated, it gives CASSGGSTDTQYF.